This TCR beta chain was recovered during a study of cytomegalovirus exposure and HLA in healthy donors (dated by TCRdb to the late 2010s). Some background on the complete study: The roughly 650 repertoires of the first cohort and the 95 to 150 validation repertoires were produced on the same platform, according to a later analysis. The study aimed to test whether signatures of past pathogen exposure could be identified by cataloging public T cell receptors. Besides the first cohort of roughly 660 subjects, a separate validation cohort made up of roughly 120 different subjects was used. High-throughput TCR immunosequencing, statistical association of individual TCRs with disease status, and machine learning were combined to predict cytomegalovirus infection status. Here is what the overall study found, with its caveats: Most TCR sequences were seen in very few donors, while some public TCRs were found in many individuals. In the study, roughly 160 TCR beta chains were listed as associated with cytomegalovirus. The classifier was reported to diagnose cytomegalovirus status with high specificity and sensitivity in both the original and validation cohorts. Of the cluster scores, about 94% were above 0 in a later analysis, which found that TCRs clustered in the first cohort also tended to co-occur in the 95 to 150 validation repertoires. A few of the identified cytomegalovirus-associated TCR beta chains were confirmed in vitro to be specific for cytomegalovirus antigens. The authors suggested that the approach could potentially be extended to other disease states and immunological phenotypes. The validation cohort had no HLA typing available for a later analysis, so co-occurrence within that cohort was assessed over all 120 or so repertoires.

Library construction relied on the immunoSEQ multiplex PCR assay. Per the source publication's procedure: To diagnose cytomegalovirus status from the catalog of TCR beta chain sequences, a statistical classification framework was built. TCRdb took over this immuneACCESS table, retaining in-frame rearrangements with V and J assigned. Such tables are incomplete; in checked studies, under half of the missing clones stem from an unresolved V gene, and the remainder is unexplained. The D gene and trimming were derived from the DNA, and the V and J assignments and clone size from that table. The sample profile shows fewer than 95,000 clones; approximately 94% of them were found once. The top ten constitute 0.55% to 0.65% of the sample. Separate from the approximately 730-subject first cohort, the validation cohort of 95 to 150 subjects was the group to which the donors belonged. V has 5 bases trimmed and J has 4 bases trimmed; junction bases matching no gene number 3. The germline V gene yields SGHTA for CDR1 and FQGTGA for CDR2. The CDR3 sequence holds 15 residues, the cysteine and phenylalanine included. Just CDR3 DNA is preserved here, 45 bases in frame from base 1.

Remarks on this clone: This clone's antigen is unknown. Per-nucleotide qualities are absent, and no much larger clonotype sits a single base away.

The sample comprised PBMCs. The sequence came from a woman aged 18-35 years in good health and CMV-seronegative. The chain was built from TRBV7-3 and TRBJ2-2; a stretch of 11 junction bases matches TRBD2. The nucleotide sequence is given as TGTGCCAGCAGCCATAGCGGGGGGGGCACCGGGGAGCTGTTTTTT. Its coded protein is CASSHSGGGTGELFF. The CDR3, completed at both ends by the reference TRBV7-3 and TRBJ2-2 genes, gives the full variable domain GAGVSQTPSNKVTEKGKYVELRCDPISGHTALYWYRQSLGQGPEFLIYFQGTGAADDSGLPNDRFFAVRPEGSVSTLKIQRTERGDSAVYLCASSHSGGGTGELFFGEGSRLTVL.